One and the same sample provided the 6 T cell receptor beta chains below, sequenced in a study of control samples from healthy donors and cancer patients. Some clones are missing from TCRdb's copy, which holds only in-frame ones; the method was immunoSEQ multiplex PCR. The data contain about 160,000 clones, nearly 96% of them singletons. Sequencing was performed on blood. Receptors were obtained from a woman aged 25-40 years in good health.

This sequence joins TRBV27 and TRBJ2-1; D perhaps matches TRBD2 (6 bases). V was pared by 6 bases and J by 0 bases, with 15 bases between. CDR3 length: 16 amino acids. CDR1 and CDR2 from the germline V gene are MNHEY and SMNVEV (reference sequence). The CDR3 spells CASSPMGGLSYNEQFF. CDR3 bases: TGTGCCAGCAGCCCTATGGGGGGACTCTCCTACAATGAGCAGTTCTTC.

V gene TRBV19 combines with J gene TRBJ1-2; maybe TRBD1 (5 bases). Germline V gives CDR1 LNHDA, CDR2 SQIVND (reference sequence). V was clipped by 1 base and J by 4 bases, with 13 bases between them. The CDR3 spans 15 residues. CDR3 residues: CASSIVAGDGYGYTF. CDR3 DNA sequence: TGTGCCAGTAGTATAGTAGCGGGGGACGGCTATGGCTACACCTTC.

This chain joins TRBV15 and TRBJ2-2; D is tentatively TRBD1 or TRBD2 (5 bases each). Looked up from germline, CDR1 is LNHNV and CDR2 is YYDKDF (reference sequence). This CDR3 has 16 residues. V lost 1 base, J lost 5 bases, and 14 bases lay in between. CDR3 bases: TGTGCCACCAGCAGAGTCGGACCTGAGGGGACCGGGGAGCTGTTTTTT. This gives the protein CATSRVGPEGTGELFF.

The J gene is TRBJ1-3, the V gene TRBV7-9, with no clear D. The germline V gene encodes CDR1 SEHNR and CDR2 FQNEAQ (reference sequence). This CDR3 has 11 amino acids. V lost 0 bases and J 13 bases, leaving 7 bases between the germline ends. The CDR3 DNA follows: TGTGCCAGCAGCTTAGCCCAACAGATATATTTT. Translation: CASSLAQQIYF.

The chain links TRBV15 to TRBJ2-7, with D possibly being TRBD1 (6 bases). V lost 2 bases to trimming and J lost 3 bases, with 17 bases between them. CDR1 and CDR2 from the germline V gene are LNHNV and YYDKDF (reference sequence). The CDR3 loop spans 16 amino acids. The DNA for the CDR3 is TGTGCCACCAGCAGACCAGGAAAGGCAGGGGACTACGAGCAGTACTTC. This encodes CATSRPGKAGDYEQYF. Using reference TRBV15 and TRBJ2-7 for the parts outside the CDR3, the full variable domain is DAMVIQNPRYQVTQFGKPVTLSCSQTLNHNVMYWYQQKSSQAPKLLFHYYDKDFNNEADTPDNFQSRRPNTSFCFLDIRSPGLGDTAMYLCATSRPGKAGDYEQYFGPGTRLTVT.

The chain combines TRBV28 with TRBJ1-3, with 10 bases aligning to TRBD1. Looked up from germline, CDR1 is MDHEN and CDR2 is SYDVKM. The CDR3 runs 13 residues. The J segment lost 7 bases and the V segment lost 9 bases, leaving 6 bases of the junction unmatched. CDR3 region: CASKTGGLNTIYF. CDR3 nucleotides: TGTGCCAGTAAGACAGGGGGCTTGAACACCATATATTTT.